This T cell receptor (beta chain) was identified during a study of technical replicates of blood from a handful of donors. TCRdb's copy holds only in-frame clones and misses some; the assay was immunoSEQ multiplex PCR. Of 80,000 to 95,000 clones in the sample, about 94% were seen once. The CDR3 covers 15 residues. Germline V CDR1 and CDR2: ENHRY, SYGVKD. The trim removed 5 bases at V and 1 base at J, leaving 2 bases unmatched. The sequence derives from a human donor in good health. The sample taken for sequencing was T cells isolated from PBMCs. The V gene is TRBV10-3, the J gene TRBJ2-1; 10 bases are a match to TRBD2. CDR3 in DNA: TGTGCCATCAGTCCGGGACTAGCGTCCTACAATGAGCAGTTCTTC. Its translation is CAISPGLASYNEQFF.